This T cell receptor beta chain was observed in a study of T cell responses to AZD1222 COVID-19 vaccine. Trimming took 5 bases from V and 3 from J; bases not matched to a gene: 4. The CDR3 contains 14 residues. Per germline, CDR1 MGHDK and CDR2 SYGVNS. Assay used: immunoSEQ multiplex PCR; TCRdb lists only in-frame clones, some missing. This sample carries 95,000 to 130,000 clones, 85% to 95% of them seen once, and the ten largest clones take about 2.7%. A single count supports this clone. The V gene is TRBV25-1, the J gene TRBJ2-5; TRBD2 matches 9 bases. The sample in question was peripheral blood, obtained on day 0 of AZD1222 vaccination. The receptor was derived from an adult in good health. The CDR3, as DNA: TGTGCCAGCAGTTGGACTAGCGAGGAAGAGACCCAGTACTTC. Encoded protein: CASSWTSEEETQYF.